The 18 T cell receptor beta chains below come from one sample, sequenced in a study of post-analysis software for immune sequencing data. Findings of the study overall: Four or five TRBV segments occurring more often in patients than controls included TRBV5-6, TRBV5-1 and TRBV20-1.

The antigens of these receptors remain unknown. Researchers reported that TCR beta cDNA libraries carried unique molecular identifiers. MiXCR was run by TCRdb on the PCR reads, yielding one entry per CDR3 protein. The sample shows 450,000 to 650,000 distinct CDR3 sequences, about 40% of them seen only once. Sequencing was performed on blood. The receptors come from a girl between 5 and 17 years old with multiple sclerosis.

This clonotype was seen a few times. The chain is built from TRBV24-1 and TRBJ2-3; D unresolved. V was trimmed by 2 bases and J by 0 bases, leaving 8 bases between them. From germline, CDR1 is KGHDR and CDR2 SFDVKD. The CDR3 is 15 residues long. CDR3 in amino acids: CATSDWRESTDTQYF. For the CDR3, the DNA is TGTGCCACCAGTGATTGGAGAGAAAGCACAGATACGCAGTATTTT.

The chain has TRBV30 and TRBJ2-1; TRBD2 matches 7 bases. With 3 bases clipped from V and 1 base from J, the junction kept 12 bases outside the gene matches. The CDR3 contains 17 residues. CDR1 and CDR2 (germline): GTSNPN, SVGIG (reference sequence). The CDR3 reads CAWSKIAGPLSYNEQFF. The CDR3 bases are TGTGCCTGGAGCAAAATAGCGGGCCCGTTATCCTACAATGAGCAGTTCTTC. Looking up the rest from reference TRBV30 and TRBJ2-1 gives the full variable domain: SQTIHQWPATLVQPVGSPLSLECTVEGTSNPNLYWYRQAAGRGLQLLFYSVGIGQISSEVPQNLSASRPQDRQFILSSKKLLLSDSGFYLCAWSKIAGPLSYNEQFFGPGTRLTVL.

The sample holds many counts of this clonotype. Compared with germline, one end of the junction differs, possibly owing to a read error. CDR3 loop: CASSPGTGFYEQYF. Here the CDR3 DNA reads TGTGCCAGCAGCCCGGGGACAGGATTCTACGAGCAGTACTTC. This rearrangement joins TRBV5-1 to TRBJ2-7; TRBD1 aligns across 8 bases. Germline assignment: CDR1 SGHRS and CDR2 YFSETQ. The CDR3 extends over 14 amino acids.

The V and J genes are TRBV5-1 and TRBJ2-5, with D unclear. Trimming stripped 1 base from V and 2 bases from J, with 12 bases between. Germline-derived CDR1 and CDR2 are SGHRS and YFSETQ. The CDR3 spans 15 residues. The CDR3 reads CASSLWSAGQETQYF. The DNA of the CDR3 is TGCGCCAGCAGCTTGTGGTCCGCCGGACAAGAGACCCAGTACTTC.

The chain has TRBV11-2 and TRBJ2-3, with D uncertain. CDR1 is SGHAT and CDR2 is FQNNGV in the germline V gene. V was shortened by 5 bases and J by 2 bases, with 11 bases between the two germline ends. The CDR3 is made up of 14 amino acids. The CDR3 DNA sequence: TGTGCCAGCAGCCCGCGACTTATCACAGATACGCAGTATTTT. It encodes CASSPRLITDTQYF.

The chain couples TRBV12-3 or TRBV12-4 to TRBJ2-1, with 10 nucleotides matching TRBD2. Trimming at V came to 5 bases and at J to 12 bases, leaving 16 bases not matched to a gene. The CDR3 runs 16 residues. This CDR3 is CASSPLSLAGVGGQFF. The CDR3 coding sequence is TGTGCCAGCAGTCCCCTTAGTCTAGCGGGAGTTGGCGGGCAGTTCTTC.

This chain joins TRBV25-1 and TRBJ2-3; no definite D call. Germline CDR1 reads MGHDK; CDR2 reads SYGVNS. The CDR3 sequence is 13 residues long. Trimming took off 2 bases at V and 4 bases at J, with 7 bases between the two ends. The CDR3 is CASSEIDPDTQYF. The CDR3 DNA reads TGTGCCAGCAGTGAAATAGACCCAGATACGCAGTATTTT.

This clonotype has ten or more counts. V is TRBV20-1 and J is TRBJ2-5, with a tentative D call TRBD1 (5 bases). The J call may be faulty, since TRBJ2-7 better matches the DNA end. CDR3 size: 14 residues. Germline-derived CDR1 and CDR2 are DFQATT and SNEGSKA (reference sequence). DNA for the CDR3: TGCAGTGCTAGAGATAATCGGTTAGGGGTCGAGCAGTACTTC. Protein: CSARDNRLGVEQYF.

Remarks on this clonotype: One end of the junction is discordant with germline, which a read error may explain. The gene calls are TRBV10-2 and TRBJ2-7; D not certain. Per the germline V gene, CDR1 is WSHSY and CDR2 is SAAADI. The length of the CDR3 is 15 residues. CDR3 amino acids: CASGEPANWAYEQYF. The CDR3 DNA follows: TGCGCCAGCGGTGAGCCGGCTAATTGGGCCTACGAGCAGTACTTC.

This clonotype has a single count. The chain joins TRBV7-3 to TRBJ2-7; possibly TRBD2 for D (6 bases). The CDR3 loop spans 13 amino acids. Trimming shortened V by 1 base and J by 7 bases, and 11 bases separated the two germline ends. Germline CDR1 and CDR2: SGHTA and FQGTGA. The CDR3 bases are TGTGCCAGCAGCTTAAACCGGGGGAGAGAGCAGTACTTC. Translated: CASSLNRGREQYF.

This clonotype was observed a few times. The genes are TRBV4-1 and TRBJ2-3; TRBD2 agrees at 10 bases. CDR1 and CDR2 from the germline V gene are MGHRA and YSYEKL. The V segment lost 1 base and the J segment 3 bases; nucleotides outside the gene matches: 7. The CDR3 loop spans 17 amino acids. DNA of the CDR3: TGCGCCAGCAGCCAAGTGGGTAGCGGGGGGAAAACAGATACGCAGTATTTT. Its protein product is CASSQVGSGGKTDTQYF.

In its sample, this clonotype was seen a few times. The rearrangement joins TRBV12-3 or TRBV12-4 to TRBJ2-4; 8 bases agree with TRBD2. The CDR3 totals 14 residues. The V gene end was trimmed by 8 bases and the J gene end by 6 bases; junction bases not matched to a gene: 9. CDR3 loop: CASRAGAMGNIQYF. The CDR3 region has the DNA TGTGCCAGCCGAGCGGGGGCCATGGGAAACATTCAGTACTTC.

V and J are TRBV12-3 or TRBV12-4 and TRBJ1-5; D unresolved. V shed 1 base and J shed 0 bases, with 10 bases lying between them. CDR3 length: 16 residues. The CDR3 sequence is CASSLGFLNSNQPQHF. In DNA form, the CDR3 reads TGTGCCAGCAGTTTAGGTTTTCTTAATAGCAATCAGCCCCAGCATTTT.

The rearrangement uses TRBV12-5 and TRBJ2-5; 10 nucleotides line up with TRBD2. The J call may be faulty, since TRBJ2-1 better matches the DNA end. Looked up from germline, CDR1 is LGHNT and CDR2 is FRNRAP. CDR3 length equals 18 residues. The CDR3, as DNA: TGTGCTAGTGGTTTGGTACTTACTAGCGGGGTGAACCAAGAGACCCAGTTCTTC. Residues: CASGLVLTSGVNQETQFF.

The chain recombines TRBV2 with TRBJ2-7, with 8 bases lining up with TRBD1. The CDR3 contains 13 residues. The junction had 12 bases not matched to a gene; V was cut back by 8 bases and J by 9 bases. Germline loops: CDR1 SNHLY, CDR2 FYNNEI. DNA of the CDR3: TGTGCCAGCTACTGGCAGGGGGCGCAGGGGCAGTACTTC. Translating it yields CASYWQGAQGQYF.

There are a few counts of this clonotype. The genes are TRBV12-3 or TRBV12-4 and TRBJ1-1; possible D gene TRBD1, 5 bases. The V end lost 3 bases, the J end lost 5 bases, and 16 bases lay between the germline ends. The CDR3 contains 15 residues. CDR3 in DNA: TGTGCCAGCAGTTTCACAAGTGCAGGGAATACTGAAGCTTTCTTT. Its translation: CASSFTSAGNTEAFF.

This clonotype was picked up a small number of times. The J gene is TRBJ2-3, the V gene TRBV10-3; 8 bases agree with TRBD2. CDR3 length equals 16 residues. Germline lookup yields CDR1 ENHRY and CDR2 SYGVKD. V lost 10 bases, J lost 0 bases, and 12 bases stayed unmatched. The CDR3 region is CATEGTRASSTDTQYF. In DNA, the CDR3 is TGTGCCACCGAAGGGACTAGGGCTTCTAGCACAGATACGCAGTATTTT.

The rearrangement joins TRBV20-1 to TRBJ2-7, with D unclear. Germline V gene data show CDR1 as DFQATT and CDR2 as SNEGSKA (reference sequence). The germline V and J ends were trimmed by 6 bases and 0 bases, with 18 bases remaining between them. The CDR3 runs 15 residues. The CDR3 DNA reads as TGCAGTGCCCGTCCTTACTCTAGAAGCTCCTACGAGCAGTACTTC. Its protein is CSARPYSRSSYEQYF.